This T cell receptor beta chain was recorded in a study of OX40 agonist ivuxolimab in advanced cancers. Study summary: Recorded diagnoses for dose-escalation patients were hepatocellular carcinoma, melanoma, renal cell or head and neck cancer. The study's findings and limits: Relative to CD4+, CD8+ T cells held more expanded clones on average.

TCRdb keeps only in-frame clones here, not all; method: immunoSEQ multiplex PCR. The table includes some 35,000 clones, over 65% detected once. Concerning this clone: Its antigen is unknown.

Source: CD4+ or CD8+ T cells sorted from blood, taken in a trial of the OX40 agonist ivuxolimab. This clonotype was sampled from an adult with an advanced solid tumor such as melanoma, head and neck, liver or kidney cancer.

Written as DNA, the CDR3 is TGTGCCAGCAGCTCGGACCCTACGAGGGAGTACTTC. Its translation is CASSSDPTREYF. The V and J genes are TRBV28 and TRBJ2-7, with TRBD2 as a possible D gene (5 bases). The CDR3 length is 12 residues. CDR1 MDHEN and CDR2 SYDVKM come from the germline V gene. V was shortened by 6 bases and J by 11 bases, with 17 bases between the two germline ends.